This T cell receptor beta chain was captured in a study of T cell responses to AZD1222 COVID-19 vaccine listed by TCRdb under 2021. About the study as a whole: AZD1222 recipients given second doses at about 4 weeks or at about 12 weeks were pooled, since spike-specific TCR depth and breadth were not found to differ between the two schedules. A total of around 240 trial participants underwent TCR sequencing, of whom nearly 210 had received two doses of AZD1222 and about 25 had received two doses of the MenACWY control vaccine. Trial participants were enrolled by age into 18-55, 56-69 and 70-plus year subgroups, with approximately 160, 26 and 62 TCR-sequenced participants respectively.

Findings and caveats that apply to the study as a whole: Only a handful of AZD1222 recipients were SARS-CoV-2 seropositive at baseline, limiting conclusions about previously exposed vaccinees. Spike-specific TCR breadth and depth rose significantly after two AZD1222 doses compared with day 0 and with MenACWY recipients. Because no day 14 peak-response samples were available, repertoires were characterized only after the peak T cell response. The whole spike protein was spanned by vaccine-associated CD4 TCRs, and dominant responses were seen in regions 160-218 and 743-854. In the small 56-69-year group, the increase in depth fell short of significance, most likely because of low power. Participants were mostly white British, with more females than males. The authors suggested clonal diversity may have been underestimated. Epitopes outside the regions mutated in the B.1.351 and B.1.1.7 variants were reportedly recognized by nearly half of the unique spike-specific TCRs.

Remarks on this clone: Its antigen target is currently unknown. Base qualities were left out, and no much larger clone turns up one base away.

The CDR3 regions of human TCRbeta chains were analyzed by immunosequencing. In the source study's methods: TCRs in the repertoires were compared against a reference library of SARS-CoV-2-specific TCRs that had been generated with the MIRA antigen-specificity platform. Breadth meant the fraction of unique TCRs that were SARS-CoV-2-associated, whereas depth meant the fraction of total T cells that were SARS-CoV-2-associated. Each spike-specific TCR was assigned to its reactive spike region and to a CD4 or CD8 class using the MIRA data. Log10-transformed breadth and depth values were compared by one-way ANOVA with Sidak's multiple comparisons tests. TCRdb took over this immuneACCESS table, retaining in-frame rearrangements with V and J assigned. Such tables are incomplete; in checked studies, under half of the missing clones stem from an unresolved V gene, and the remainder is unexplained. That table supplies the V and J calls and clone size; D and trimming were determined from the DNA. This sample gives about 130,000 clones in total; around 92% of them show up just once. Together, the top ten hold approximately 2.1% of the sample.

The label giving this sample's time point can be read as: baseline before first vaccination. Vaccinee samples were obtained from the UK trials COV001 and COV002, which included a single-blind randomized controlled phase 2/3 trial of AZD1222 (ChAdOx1 nCoV-19) in healthy adults. For TCRbeta chain sequencing, PBMC samples from trial participants were taken at day 0 and at day 28 after the second dose. Taken from cysteine to phenylalanine, the CDR3 has 15 residues. The kept DNA is CDR3 alone, 45 bases in frame from the first base. Reading the germline V gene (reference sequence) gives CDR1 LNHNV and CDR2 YYDKDF. V is shortened by 1 base, J by 3 bases, and the region joining them spans 9 bases.

The specimen was peripheral blood, collected on day 0 of AZD1222 vaccination. Recombination joined TRBV15 with TRBJ2-2; TRBD1 is possibly the D segment (5 matching bases). This clonotype originated in an adult in good health. The DNA reads as follows: TGTGCCACCAGCAGAGCCGACAGTTACACCGGGGAGCTGTTTTTT. Its protein reads: CATSRADSYTGELFF.